The 12 T cell receptor beta chains reported below all come from one sample, sequenced in a study of human thymus T cells. Resections removed during corrective heart surgery provided the thymus tissue used. TCRdb's table, derived via immunoSEQ multiplex PCR, lists solely in-frame clones and lacks some. The sample consists of about 130,000 clones, around 94% of them appearing once. Sequencing was done on a sample of thymus tissue. The receptors stem from a boy under two years old with a congenital heart defect but otherwise immunologically healthy.

V usage is TRBV11-2 and J usage is TRBJ2-1, with D uncertain. Germline-derived CDR1 and CDR2 are SGHAT and FQNNGV. CDR3 size: 12 residues. The V end lost 2 bases, the J end lost 4 bases, and 3 bases lay between the germline ends. The CDR3 protein is CASSLIYNEQFF. Written as DNA, the CDR3 is TGTGCCAGCAGCTTAATTTACAATGAGCAGTTCTTC. The whole variable domain, filled in from reference TRBV11-2 and TRBJ2-1, reads EAGVAQSPRYKIIEKRQSVAFWCNPISGHATLYWYQQILGQGPKLLIQFQNNGVVDDSQLPKDRFSAERLKGVDSTLKIQPAKLEDSAVYLCASSLIYNEQFFGPGTRLTVL.

This sequence joins TRBV15 and TRBJ2-7, with D tentatively TRBD1 (5 bases). The V gene lost 4 bases and the J gene lost 6 bases, with 19 bases spanning the gap. The CDR3 loop spans 15 amino acids. Germline lookup yields CDR1 LNHNV and CDR2 YYDKDF (reference sequence). CDR3 sequence: CATSTPQGWVAEQYF. Written as DNA, the CDR3 is TGTGCCACCAGCACCCCCCAGGGTTGGGTCGCCGAGCAGTACTTC.

The rearrangement uses TRBV4-3 and TRBJ2-7, with 8 bases identical to TRBD1. The CDR3 length is 18 residues. V dropped 0 bases and J dropped 0; count of bases not matched to a gene: 10. Germline CDR1 is LGHNA and CDR2 is YSLEER. This CDR3 is CASSQDNGTGSISYEQYF. The CDR3 region has the DNA TGCGCCAGCAGCCAAGATAATGGGACAGGTTCCATCTCCTACGAGCAGTACTTC.

Here the CDR3 DNA reads TGTGCCAGCAGTGGCTGGACTATAAAAATGAGTGCCGAGCAGTACTTC. Translated: CASSGWTIKMSAEQYF. The rearrangement uses TRBV25-1 and TRBJ2-7; maybe TRBD2 (6 bases). Between the trimmed V and J ends, which lost 4 bases and 6 bases, there was a span of 22 bases. The CDR3 sequence is 16 residues long. The germline CDR1 and CDR2 sequences are MGHDK and SYGVNS.

The rearrangement links TRBV5-1 to TRBJ2-5; 9 bases line up with TRBD2. The CDR3 has 16 residues. The trim removed 7 bases at V and 0 bases at J, leaving 10 bases unmatched. Germline values: CDR1 SGHRS, CDR2 YFSETQ. CDR3 sequence reads: CASPLSGTSYQETQYF. CDR3 DNA sequence: TGCGCCAGCCCCTTGTCCGGGACTAGCTACCAAGAGACCCAGTACTTC.

The chain joins TRBV29-1 to TRBJ2-3; D is ambiguous. V was clipped by 5 bases and J by 4 bases, with 19 bases between them. Germline V gene sequence: CDR1 SQVTM, CDR2 ANQGSEA. The CDR3 loop spans 15 amino acids. As DNA, the CDR3 is TGCAGCGTTTTGGGTCAAACCCCAGATCCAGATACGCAGTATTTT. Protein product: CSVLGQTPDPDTQYF.

The chain employs TRBV7-2 and TRBJ2-7; tentatively, D is TRBD1 or TRBD2 (6 bases each). Germline V gene data show CDR1 as SGHTA and CDR2 as FQGNSA. Trimming removed 5 bases from V and 1 base from J, with 15 bases in between. CDR3 length: 15 amino acids. This chain's CDR3 is CASSLRLGGSYEQYF. As DNA, the CDR3 is TGTGCCAGCAGCCTACGACTAGGGGGGTCCTACGAGCAGTACTTC.

J is TRBJ2-3 and V is TRBV4-2; 8 bases match TRBD2. Per germline, CDR1 LGHNA and CDR2 YNFKEQ. Trimming at V came to 4 bases and at J to 1 base, leaving 10 bases not matched to a gene. The CDR3 totals 17 residues. CDR3 sequence (DNA): TGTGCCAGCAGCCCCCGGGTAGCGGGGATGGGCACAGATACGCAGTATTTT. Its translation is CASSPRVAGMGTDTQYF.

The rearrangement uses TRBV2 and TRBJ2-3; 16 positions agree with TRBD2. Germline loops: CDR1 SNHLY, CDR2 FYNNEI. After removal of 6 bases from V and 3 bases from J, the junction contained 6 bases not matched to a gene. There are 17 residues in the CDR3. CDR3 coding DNA: TGTGCCAGCAGCGGGACTAGCGGGGGGGCCGGGACAGATACGCAGTATTTT. This gives the protein CASSGTSGGAGTDTQYF.

This chain links TRBV5-1 with TRBJ2-7; the D is unclear. CDR3 length: 12 residues. V gave up 2 bases and J gave up 1 base, with 4 bases separating them. In germline, CDR1 is SGHRS, CDR2 YFSETQ. The CDR3 DNA reads as TGCGCCAGCAGCTTAAAGTCCTACGAGCAGTACTTC. Translated: CASSLKSYEQYF.

The rearrangement uses TRBV25-1 and TRBJ2-7; 15 bases agree with TRBD2. Germline assignment: CDR1 MGHDK and CDR2 SYGVNS. The CDR3 sequence is 14 residues long. V was clipped by 6 bases and J by 9 bases; unmatched bases: 6. For the CDR3, the DNA is TGTGCCAGCAGCACGGGACTAGCGGGGGGCGGGCAGTACTTC. Translated, it gives CASSTGLAGGGQYF.

The rearrangement joins TRBV27 to TRBJ2-7, with a tentative D call TRBD2 (5 bases). Trimming pared 5 bases from V and 7 bases from J, leaving 18 bases between. CDR3 length equals 14 residues. Per germline, CDR1 MNHEY and CDR2 SMNVEV (reference sequence). The CDR3 coding sequence is TGTGCCAGCAGTGGACGAGGGAAATGGTTGGAGCAGTACTTC. Amino acid sequence: CASSGRGKWLEQYF.